The 11 T cell receptor beta chains in this list originate from one sample, sequenced in a study of identical twins. One entry per CDR3 protein results from TCRdb running MiXCR on the 5' RACE reads. This sample yields around 960,000 distinct CDR3 sequences, of which about 12% are seen a single time; around 1.6% belongs to the top ten. The data also belong to a second study, concerning yellow fever vaccine responses in identical twins.

Sequencing used PBMCs. These receptor sequences come from a woman aged 18 to 35 in good health.

V is TRBV5-1 and J is TRBJ2-1, with TRBD2 identical over 7 bases. The germline gives CDR1 SGHRS, CDR2 YFSETQ. This CDR3 has 15 residues. With V trimmed by 0 bases and J by 3 bases, 3 bases remained unmatched. The CDR3 DNA reads TGCGCCAGCAGCTTGGGGGGGGACTACTACAATGAGCAGTTCTTC. It codes for CASSLGGDYYNEQFF.

The genes are TRBV27 and TRBJ1-5, with TRBD1 matching over 10 bases. Trimming at V came to 7 bases and at J to 3 bases, leaving 9 bases not matched to a gene. The CDR3 is 16 amino acids. The germline CDR1 and CDR2 sequences are MNHEY and SMNVEV (reference sequence). The DNA of the CDR3 is TGTGCCAGCATGCCAGCCGGGACAGGGGACAATCAGCCCCAGCATTTT. Protein product: CASMPAGTGDNQPQHF.

This clonotype was counted between two and nine times. The J gene is TRBJ2-3, the V gene TRBV9; D possibly corresponds to TRBD2 (7 bases). This CDR3 comprises 16 residues. V was clipped by 4 bases and J by 5 bases, with 20 bases between them. The germline gives CDR1 SGDLS, CDR2 YYNGEE. CDR3 sequence (DNA): TGTGCCAGCAGCACCTTTGGCGGGGGCCCCGAAGATACGCAGTATTTT. Encoded protein: CASSTFGGGPEDTQYF.

The J gene is TRBJ1-5, the V gene TRBV20-1, with D tentatively TRBD1 (5 bases). The ends were cut back, 0 bases at V and 0 bases at J, with 9 bases in the middle. The CDR3 is made up of 15 amino acids. Germline loops: CDR1 DFQATT, CDR2 SNEGSKA (reference sequence). The CDR3 reads CSARDAGPSNQPQHF. The CDR3 bases are TGCAGTGCTAGAGATGCGGGGCCTAGCAATCAGCCCCAGCATTTT.

This clonotype was counted ten times or more. The rearrangement uses TRBV12-3 or TRBV12-4 and TRBJ2-4; 9 nucleotides agree with TRBD1. V lost 3 bases, J lost 6 bases, and 6 bases stayed unmatched. The length of the CDR3 is 15 residues. The CDR3 loop is CASSFVTDRGNIQYF. CDR3 DNA: TGTGCCAGCAGTTTCGTGACGGACAGGGGAAACATTCAGTACTTC.

The chain links TRBV5-1 to TRBJ2-1, with D unclear. V was cut by 0 bases and J by 6 bases, with 10 bases left in between. Germline assignment: CDR1 SGHRS and CDR2 YFSETQ. CDR3 length: 14 amino acids. The DNA of the CDR3 is TGCGCCAGCAGCTTGGATAACCACGGCAATGAGCAGTTCTTC. It is translated as CASSLDNHGNEQFF.

Many counts were recorded for this clonotype. V and J are TRBV15 and TRBJ2-5, with 7 bases identical to TRBD2. V dropped 1 base and J dropped 2; count of bases not matched to a gene: 7. Germline lookup yields CDR1 LNHNV and CDR2 YYDKDF (reference sequence). CDR3 length equals 16 residues. CDR3 amino acids: CATSRGSSGPQETQYF. CDR3 bases: TGTGCCACCAGCAGAGGGTCTAGCGGACCACAAGAGACCCAGTACTTC.

This clonotype came up a few times. This chain links TRBV5-4 with TRBJ1-4; 9 bases are a match to TRBD1. This CDR3 is built from 16 residues. CDR1 is SGHNT, CDR2 YYREEE, per germline (reference sequence). Germline trimming cut 0 bases from V and 1 base from J; bases unmatched to any gene: 1. The DNA of the CDR3 is TGTGCCAGCAGCTTGGAGGGACAGGGAACTAATGAAAAACTGTTTTTT. This codes for CASSLEGQGTNEKLFF.

Only a few counts were recorded for this clonotype. The gene calls are TRBV5-1 and TRBJ2-1; 14 bases map to TRBD2. Germline-derived CDR1 and CDR2 are SGHRS and YFSETQ. J gave up 9 bases and V 4 bases, and 12 bases lay outside the gene matches. The CDR3 is 17 amino acids. The CDR3 here is CASSKGLAGAALREQFF. The CDR3 DNA follows: TGCGCCAGCAGCAAGGGACTAGCGGGGGCGGCTTTGCGTGAGCAGTTCTTC.

V gene TRBV7-9 combines with J gene TRBJ2-5; D might be TRBD2 (6 bases). V dropped 5 bases and J dropped 7 bases, with 17 bases sitting between them. CDR3 size: 14 residues. Germline V gives CDR1 SEHNR, CDR2 FQNEAQ (reference sequence). CDR3 region: CASSTTGTGGTQYF. The DNA for the CDR3 is TGTGCCAGCAGCACAACCGGGACCGGGGGGACCCAGTACTTC.

The V gene is TRBV29-1, the J gene TRBJ2-1; 8 bases line up with TRBD1. The CDR3 is 14 amino acids. The junction had 8 bases not matched to a gene; V was cut back by 6 bases and J by 4 bases. Per the germline V gene, CDR1 is SQVTM and CDR2 is ANQGSEA. CDR3 nucleotide sequence: TGCAGCGTGGAACCGGGACAGGATTACAATGAGCAGTTCTTC. Protein sequence: CSVEPGQDYNEQFF.